This TCR beta chain was found in a study of T cell repertoires in cytomegalovirus infection. Across the study: Recently identified HLA-C-restricted CMV epitopes were used, and well-studied HLA-B-restricted CMV epitopes were used as well. An indication of both CMV infection and matching HLA type came from public TCR beta signatures. Whole-study findings and limits: What dominated the ex vivo response were HLA-C-restricted CMV-specific TCR beta clonotypes.

This clonotype was observed a handful of times. No antigen is known for it. Germline values: CDR1 MNHEY, CDR2 SVGEGT. Trimming cost V 2 bases and J 2 bases, with 5 bases left between them. This CDR3 has 13 residues. TCRdb called the reads again in MiXCR, with one record for every CDR3 protein. Found here are some 62,000 distinct CDR3 sequences, roughly 21% of them singletons; the top ten hold 65% to 75%. The chain employs TRBV6-2 or TRBV6-3 and TRBJ2-3; D is ambiguous. The TCR was taken from a human donor in good health (CMV status not recorded). Some clones in this sample may be carry-over from other donors' samples. The sample here was CD8+ T cells from cultured PBMCs, taken from culture after CMV antigen stimulation. The CDR3 nucleotides are TGTGCCAGCAGTTACGGGATCACAGATACGCAGTATTTT. It yields the protein CASSYGITDTQYF.